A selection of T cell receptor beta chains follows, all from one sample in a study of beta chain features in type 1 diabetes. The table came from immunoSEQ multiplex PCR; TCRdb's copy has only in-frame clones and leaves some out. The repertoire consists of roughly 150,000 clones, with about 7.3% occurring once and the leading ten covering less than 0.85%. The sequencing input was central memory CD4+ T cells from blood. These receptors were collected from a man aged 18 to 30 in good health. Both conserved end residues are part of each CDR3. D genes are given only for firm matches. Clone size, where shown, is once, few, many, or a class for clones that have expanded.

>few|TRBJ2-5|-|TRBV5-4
TGTGCCAGCAGCTTGAGCGAGGAGACCCAGTACTTC
CASSLSEETQYF
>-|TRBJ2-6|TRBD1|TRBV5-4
TGTGCCAGCAGCGGGGGACAGGGGTGGTCTGGGGCCAACGTCCTGACTTTC
CASSGGQGWSGANVLTF
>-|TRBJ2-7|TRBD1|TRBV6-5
TGTGCCAGCCGGACAGGGGGCTTGGGAGAGCAGTACTTC
CASRTGGLGEQYF
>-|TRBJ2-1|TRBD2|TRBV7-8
TGTGCCAGCAGCTTAGAGGCTAGCGGGAGACCTTACAATGAGCAGTTCTTC
CASSLEASGRPYNEQFF
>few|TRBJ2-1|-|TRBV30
TGTGCCTGGACGACGGGTTCCTACAATGAGCAGTTCTTC
CAWTTGSYNEQFF
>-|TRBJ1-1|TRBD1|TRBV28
TGTGCCAGCAGAAGAGGAGACAGGGGCACTGAAGCTTTCTTT
CASRRGDRGTEAFF
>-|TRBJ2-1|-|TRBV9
TGTGCCAGCAGCGTACGGGGAATAACCTACAATGAGCAGTTCTTC
CASSVRGITYNEQFF
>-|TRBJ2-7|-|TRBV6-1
TGTGCCAGCAGTGAAGCAATTTATCCTGAGATCTACGAGCAGTACTTC
CASSEAIYPEIYEQYF
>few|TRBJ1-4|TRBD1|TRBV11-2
TGTGCCAGCAGCGTAGGACAGGGAAATGAAAAACTGTTTTTT
CASSVGQGNEKLFF
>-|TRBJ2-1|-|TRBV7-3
TGTGCCAGCAGCTCAGACAATGAGCAGTTCTTC
CASSSDNEQFF
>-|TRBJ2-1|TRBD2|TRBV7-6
TGTGCCAGCAGCTTCACTAGCGGGGGGGCCAATGAGCAGTTCTTC
CASSFTSGGANEQFF
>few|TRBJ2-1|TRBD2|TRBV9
TGTGCCAGCAGCGTAGAAGGACTAGCGGGGGCTAATGAGCAGTTCTTC
CASSVEGLAGANEQFF
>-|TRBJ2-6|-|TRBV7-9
TGTGCCAGCAGCTTACGAGTCGGCGGCTCTGGGGCCAACGTCCTGACTTTC
CASSLRVGGSGANVLTF
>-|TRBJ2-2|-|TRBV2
TGTGCCAGCACCCGAACGACAGCCACCGGGGAGCTGTTTTTT
CASTRTTATGELFF
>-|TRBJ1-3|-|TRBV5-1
TGCGCCAGCAGCCTAACGGACAGAGCCTCTGGAAACACCATATATTTT
CASSLTDRASGNTIYF
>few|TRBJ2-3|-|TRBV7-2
TGTGCCAGCAGCTCGAGGGCAGCCACCACAGATACGCAGTATTTT
CASSSRAATTDTQYF